The 14 T cell receptor beta chains below come from one sample, sequenced in a study of glioma-infiltrating T cells. Using RNA template, CDR3s of TCR alpha and beta were amplified with iRepertoire arm-PCR. TCRdb ran MiXCR on the multiplex PCR reads and lists one entry per CDR3 protein. The data show approximately 400,000 distinct CDR3 sequences, 41% seen once. Specimen: glioma tissue, nonneoplastic brain tissue, or PBMCs (not recorded which). The origin of the receptors is a human donor with low-grade glioma or glioblastoma, undergoing nonglioma brain surgery, or in good health (not recorded which).

The chain is built from TRBV2 and TRBJ2-7, with 8 positions matching TRBD1. There are 13 residues in the CDR3. V lost 6 bases and J lost 3; bases outside the gene matches: 4. Per germline, CDR1 SNHLY and CDR2 FYNNEI. In DNA, the CDR3 is TGTGCCAGCAGGACGGGACAGGTCTACGAGCAGTACTTC. Translated, it gives CASRTGQVYEQYF.

The rearrangement links TRBV3-1 to TRBJ2-7; possible D gene TRBD1, 5 bases. Trimming shortened V by 1 base and J by 5 bases, and 15 bases separated the two germline ends. Per germline, CDR1 LGHDT and CDR2 YNNKEL (reference sequence). The CDR3 loop spans 15 amino acids. The CDR3 DNA is TGTGCCAGCAGCCAAGGTGCTCTTTGGGGCAACGAGCAGTACTTC. Amino acid sequence: CASSQGALWGNEQYF.

A remark on this clonotype: A much bigger clone sits one base away, suggesting this may be a read error. The CDR3 does not end in the conserved phenylalanine or tryptophan, so this is likely a read error. V usage is TRBV20-1 and J usage is TRBJ2-7, with 9 bases fitting TRBD2. This CDR3 spans 15 amino acids. With 6 bases clipped from V and 2 bases from J, the junction kept 11 bases outside the gene matches. Germline CDR1 and CDR2: DFQATT and SNEGSKA (reference sequence). CDR3 residues: CSASGLAGTPYEQYY. CDR3 nucleotide sequence: TGCAGTGCCTCGGGACTAGCCGGGACCCCCTACGAGCAGTACTAC.

The chain is built from TRBV10-3 and TRBJ1-6; unclear D gene. The CDR3 covers 14 residues. The germline V gene encodes CDR1 ENHRY and CDR2 SYGVKD. Trimming pared 6 bases from V and 10 bases from J, leaving 16 bases between. The CDR3 reads CAIRRAAMGSPLHF. DNA for the CDR3: TGTGCCATCAGGCGCGCCGCTATGGGGTCACCCCTCCACTTT.

The rearrangement joins TRBV28 to TRBJ1-4, with TRBD1 identical over 10 bases. The germline V gene has CDR1 MDHEN and CDR2 SYDVKM. Trimming cost V 3 bases and J 8 bases; bases outside gene matches: 6. This CDR3 comprises 15 residues. The CDR3 sequence: CASSFPGQGLEKLFF. Here the CDR3 DNA reads TGTGCCAGCAGTTTCCCGGGACAGGGGTTGGAAAAACTGTTTTTT.

The sample holds many counts of this clonotype. The CDR3 bases are TGTGCCAGCAGTTCGGGACAGGGGGATAATTCACCCCTCCACTTT. Amino acid sequence: CASSSGQGDNSPLHF. The chain employs TRBV28 and TRBJ1-6; 11 nucleotides match TRBD1. This CDR3 comprises 15 residues. Germline CDR1 is MDHEN and CDR2 is SYDVKM. V gave up 4 bases and J gave up 5 bases; unmatched junction bases: 1.

In regard to this clonotype: This sequence may be a read error, since a much larger clone differs from it by one base. The V gene is TRBV6-5, the J gene TRBJ2-1; 10 bases line up with TRBD2. The CDR3 consists of 15 residues. The germline V gene has CDR1 MNHEY and CDR2 SVGAGI. The DNA of the CDR3 is TGTGCCAGCAGGGCTAGCGGGAGTCGCTACGATGAGCAGTTCTTC. It translates to CASRASGSRYDEQFF.

This clonotype was counted at least ten times. The DNA for the CDR3 is TGCAGTGCTAGAGATTTGCGGGGGCTCAACGAGCAGTACTTC. Translated: CSARDLRGLNEQYF. The chain uses TRBV20-1 and TRBJ2-7; tentative D call: TRBD2 (7 bases). V was clipped by 0 bases and J by 5 bases, with 14 bases between them. This CDR3 contains 14 residues. The germline V gene has CDR1 DFQATT and CDR2 SNEGSKA (reference sequence).

The chain joins TRBV27 to TRBJ2-1, with TRBD2 identical over 7 bases. The ends lost 5 bases at V and 4 bases at J; junction bases unmatched: 11. This CDR3 spans 16 amino acids. CDR1 MNHEY and CDR2 SMNVEV come from the germline V gene (reference sequence). CDR3 coding DNA: TGTGCCAGCAGTCCCGCCCGGGTTAGCGGGTACAATGAGCAGTTCTTC. Its protein product is CASSPARVSGYNEQFF.

This clonotype was detected only once. A much larger clone is a single base away; this may be a read error. V is TRBV28 and J is TRBJ2-1; 7 bases match TRBD2. Germline loops: CDR1 MDHEN, CDR2 SYDVKM. The CDR3 spans 18 residues. J lost 8 bases, V lost 6 bases, and 22 bases had no gene match. CDR3 in amino acids: CASRTTALRTRGSDEQFF. The CDR3 DNA reads TGTGCCAGCAGGACAACCGCCCTACGGACTAGAGGTTCCGATGAGCAGTTCTTC.

Ten or more counts support this clonotype. The chain combines TRBV25-1 with TRBJ1-1, with 8 bases that match TRBD1. CDR3 size: 15 residues. The V segment lost 1 base and the J segment 5 bases; nucleotides outside the gene matches: 6. Germline V gene lookup returns CDR1 MGHDK and CDR2 SYGVNS. In DNA form, the CDR3 reads TGTGCCAGCAGTGAATCGACAGGGGTGGTGACTGAAGCTTTCTTT. This translates into CASSESTGVVTEAFF.

This chain links TRBV7-9 with TRBJ2-1, with D uncertain. The CDR3 covers 14 residues. V shed 1 base and J shed 5 bases, with 9 bases lying between them. Looked up from germline, CDR1 is SEHNR and CDR2 is FQNEAQ (reference sequence). The DNA of the CDR3 is TGTGCCAGCAGCTTAGTTGGTACCCACAATGAGCAGTTCTTC. Its protein product is CASSLVGTHNEQFF.

In its sample, this clonotype was seen many times. The rearrangement uses TRBV27 and TRBJ1-1; D not resolved. The CDR3 contains 15 residues. V was trimmed by 0 bases and J by 4 bases, leaving 12 bases between them. The germline gives CDR1 MNHEY, CDR2 SMNVEV (reference sequence). In nucleotides, the CDR3 is TGTGCCAGCAGTTTATCTTCAGGATTGGGCACTGAAGCTTTCTTT. Its protein is CASSLSSGLGTEAFF.

This rearrangement joins TRBV28 to TRBJ2-1, with 13 bases fitting TRBD2. In germline, CDR1 is MDHEN, CDR2 SYDVKM. The trim removed 6 bases at V and 11 bases at J, leaving 4 bases unmatched. The CDR3 is made up of 13 amino acids. In DNA form, the CDR3 reads TGTGCCAGCAGCGAGACTAGCGGGAGGCAGCAGTTCTTC. This codes for CASSETSGRQQFF.